These 28 T cell receptor beta chains were sequenced from one sample in a study of T cell responses to AZD1222 COVID-19 vaccine. Only in-frame clones appear in the TCRdb table, and some are missing; sequencing was by immunoSEQ multiplex PCR. The table shows about 130,000 clones, with 75% to 90% occurring only once. Sample: peripheral blood, taken on day 0 of AZD1222 vaccination. The receptors were gathered from an adult in good health.

CDR3 DNA sequence: TGTGCCAGCAGTTACACTGGTGGACAGCAGAACACTGAAGCTTTCTTT. Translating gives CASSYTGGQQNTEAFF. The rearrangement joins TRBV6-6 to TRBJ1-1; D perhaps matches TRBD1 (6 bases). The length of the CDR3 is 16 residues. V was clipped by 2 bases and J by 1 base, with 14 bases between them. CDR1 and CDR2 (germline): MNHNY, SVGAGI (reference sequence).

The rearrangement links TRBV9 to TRBJ2-3; D ambiguous. V lost 1 base to trimming and J lost 2 bases, with 2 bases between them. The CDR3 has 12 amino acids. Germline CDR1 is SGDLS and CDR2 is YYNGEE. In DNA form, the CDR3 reads TGTGCCAGCAGCGTAACCACAGATACGCAGTATTTT. As protein: CASSVTTDTQYF.

In this sample, this clone turned up a few times. Here the CDR3 DNA reads TGTGCCAGTATCCGACTAGCGGGGACGGGCGGGGAGCTGTTTTTT. Translated: CASIRLAGTGGELFF. The gene calls are TRBV19 and TRBJ2-2, with 11 bases aligning to TRBD2. With 7 bases clipped from V and 7 bases from J, the junction kept 8 bases outside the gene matches. This CDR3 has 15 residues. Germline lookup yields CDR1 LNHDA and CDR2 SQIVND (reference sequence).

The chain's CDR3 is CASSWGAGDFANTGELFF. For the CDR3, the DNA is TGTGCCAGCAGCTGGGGAGCGGGGGACTTCGCGAACACCGGGGAGCTGTTTTTT. J is TRBJ2-2 and V is TRBV7-6; 8 nucleotides align to TRBD2. Trimming cost V 4 bases and J 0 bases; bases outside gene matches: 10. The CDR3 covers 18 residues. CDR1 SGHVS and CDR2 FNYEAQ come from the germline V gene. The entire variable domain, with the rest obtained from reference TRBV7-6 and TRBJ2-2, is as follows: GAGVSQSPRYKVTKRGQDVALRCDPISGHVSLYWYRQALGQGPEFLTYFNYEAQQDKSGLPNDRFSAERPEGSISTLTIQRTEQRDSAMYRCASSWGAGDFANTGELFFGEGSRLTVL.

CDR3 nucleotide sequence: TGTGCCAGCAGCGTTAGCTCCCTGACTGGGGCAGACCACGAAGCTTTCTTT. This translates into CASSVSSLTGADHEAFF. The rearrangement links TRBV9 to TRBJ1-1, with D perhaps matching TRBD1 (5 bases). The CDR3 runs 17 residues. Trimming cost V 2 bases and J 8 bases, with 25 bases left between them. Germline V gene lookup returns CDR1 SGDLS and CDR2 YYNGEE.

The chain links TRBV27 to TRBJ2-1; D is ambiguous. Germline assignment: CDR1 MNHEY and CDR2 SMNVEV (reference sequence). The CDR3 sequence is 12 residues long. V dropped 5 bases and J dropped 6 bases, with 8 bases sitting between them. CDR3 sequence: CASSTLPNEQFF. The CDR3 DNA reads as TGTGCCAGCAGTACCCTCCCCAATGAGCAGTTCTTC.

The chain employs TRBV5-1 and TRBJ2-6, with no clear D. The CDR3 contains 14 residues. V lost 5 bases and J lost 0, with 6 bases in between. Germline V gene sequence: CDR1 SGHRS, CDR2 YFSETQ. For the CDR3, the DNA is TGCGCCAGCAGGGCTCACTCTGGGGCCAACGTCCTGACTTTC. Translated: CASRAHSGANVLTF. The full variable domain, with the rest looked up from reference TRBV5-1 and TRBJ2-6, is KAGVTQTPRYLIKTRGQQVTLSCSPISGHRSVSWYQQTPGQGLQFLFEYFSETQRNKGNFPGRFSGRQFSNSRSEMNVSTLELGDSALYLCASRAHSGANVLTFGAGSRLTVL.

There are a few counts of this clone. The chain recombines TRBV24-1 with TRBJ1-5; D unresolved. Germline V gene lookup returns CDR1 KGHDR and CDR2 SFDVKD. Trimming removed 4 bases from V and 2 bases from J, with 8 bases in between. The CDR3 length is 14 residues. The CDR3 spells CATSDPGRNQPQHF. CDR3 nucleotide sequence: TGTGCCACCAGTGACCCAGGACGCAATCAGCCCCAGCATTTT.

The chain is built from TRBV5-6 and TRBJ2-7; D might be TRBD1 (5 bases). Deletions cut 3 bases from V and 5 bases from J, with 9 bases between. The CDR3 covers 12 residues. Germline-derived CDR1 and CDR2 are SGHDT and YYEEEE. The CDR3 bases are TGTGCCAGCAGCTGGGGCGATCACGAGCAGTACTTC. Its protein product is CASSWGDHEQYF.

This chain uses TRBV19 with TRBJ2-6; 10 bases agree with TRBD2. The trim removed 6 bases at V and 1 base at J, leaving 9 bases unmatched. Germline V gives CDR1 LNHDA, CDR2 SQIVND (reference sequence). CDR3 size: 18 residues. The CDR3 bases are TGTGCCAGTAGATGGGGGCTAGCGGGGGTTTCTGGGGCCAACGTCCTGACTTTC. Encoded protein: CASRWGLAGVSGANVLTF.

The genes are TRBV7-9 and TRBJ2-1; D is possibly TRBD2 (6 bases). This CDR3 contains 17 residues. The germline V and J ends were trimmed by 6 bases and 6 bases, with 24 bases remaining between them. The germline gives CDR1 SEHNR, CDR2 FQNEAQ (reference sequence). In nucleotides, the CDR3 is TGTGCCAGCAGGCCCCCAGCGGGTAAAACCTTGGGCAATGAGCAGTTCTTC. This codes for CASRPPAGKTLGNEQFF.

This chain connects TRBV28 to TRBJ1-4, with 9 bases aligning to TRBD1. From germline, CDR1 is MDHEN and CDR2 SYDVKM. The CDR3 extends over 14 amino acids. The trim removed 3 bases at V and 7 bases at J, leaving 3 bases unmatched. The CDR3: CASSLGQGGEKLFF. The CDR3 nucleotides read TGTGCCAGCAGTTTGGGACAGGGTGGTGAAAAACTGTTTTTT. Supplemented by reference TRBV28 and TRBJ1-4, the full variable domain reads DVKVTQSSRYLVKRTGEKVFLECVQDMDHENMFWYRQDPGLGLRLIYFSYDVKMKEKGDIPEGYSVSREKKERFSLILESASTNQTSMYLCASSLGQGGEKLFFGSGTQLSVL.

V gene TRBV30 combines with J gene TRBJ1-1, with D unresolved. This CDR3 is built from 12 residues. Germline values: CDR1 GTSNPN, CDR2 SVGIG (reference sequence). Deletions cut 6 bases from V and 0 bases from J, with 8 bases between. The CDR3 loop is CACHAVNTEAFF. The CDR3 coding sequence is TGTGCCTGCCATGCAGTGAACACTGAAGCTTTCTTT.

The J gene is TRBJ2-6, the V gene TRBV19; 7 bases fit TRBD1. With 6 bases clipped from V and 2 bases from J, the junction kept 1 base outside the gene matches. This CDR3 has 14 residues. Germline CDR1 and CDR2: LNHDA and SQIVND (reference sequence). In DNA, the CDR3 is TGTGCCAGTAGGGGGACAGCTGGGGCCAACGTCCTGACTTTC. Translation: CASRGTAGANVLTF.

The chain employs TRBV18 and TRBJ2-2; unclear D gene. CDR3 length: 13 amino acids. The germline V gene has CDR1 KGHSH and CDR2 LQKENI. Trimming removed 2 bases at V and 8 bases at J, with 9 bases between. CDR3 sequence reads: CASSPSPQGELFF. The CDR3 bases are TGTGCCAGCTCACCATCGCCTCAGGGGGAGCTGTTTTTT.

The chain has TRBV28 and TRBJ2-5, with D maybe TRBD1 (6 bases). Trimming took 6 bases from V and 3 from J, leaving 11 bases between them. Germline CDR1 is MDHEN and CDR2 is SYDVKM. This CDR3 is built from 13 residues. The CDR3 spells CASRASGEETQYF. CDR3 DNA sequence: TGTGCCAGCAGGGCTTCAGGGGAAGAGACCCAGTACTTC.

The V gene is TRBV24-1, the J gene TRBJ2-7; possibly TRBD1 for D (6 bases). Germline CDR1 reads KGHDR; CDR2 reads SFDVKD. The V end was cut by 3 bases, the J end by 6 bases, with 11 bases between. The length of the CDR3 is 13 residues. CDR3 in amino acids: CATSDPQGSEQYF. CDR3 sequence (DNA): TGTGCCACCAGTGATCCACAGGGATCCGAGCAGTACTTC.

The chain has TRBV4-2 and TRBJ1-6; possibly TRBD1 for D (5 bases). This CDR3 has 13 amino acids. Per germline, CDR1 LGHNA and CDR2 YNFKEQ. Deletions cut 4 bases from V and 9 bases from J, with 10 bases between. The DNA of the CDR3 is TGTGCCAGCAGCCCAGGGACGCCTTCACCCCTCCACTTT. Its protein product is CASSPGTPSPLHF.

Details on this clone: One junction end does not reproduce the germline sequence, and a read error may be involved. The chain couples TRBV12-3 or TRBV12-4 to TRBJ1-3, with unresolved D. This CDR3 has 13 amino acids. The CDR3 is CASRFGDGNTIYF. DNA of the CDR3: TGTGCCAGCCGTTTTGGGGATGGAAACACCATATATTTT.

The rearrangement links TRBV11-2 to TRBJ1-1, with D unresolved. CDR3 size: 15 residues. Germline V lookup: CDR1 SGHAT, CDR2 FQNNGV. The germline V and J ends were trimmed by 5 bases and 4 bases, with 17 bases remaining between them. The CDR3 sequence is CASSTLTRRATEAFF. CDR3 coding DNA: TGTGCCAGCAGCACCTTGACAAGGCGGGCCACTGAAGCTTTCTTT.

The chain carries TRBV3-1 (or the pseudogene TRBV3-2) and TRBJ2-7; D gene uncertain. V gave up 0 bases and J gave up 9 bases, with 12 bases separating them. Germline V CDR1 and CDR2: LGHDT, YNNKEL (reference sequence). The CDR3 runs to 13 residues. The CDR3 DNA reads as TGTGCCAGCAGCCAAGAAAAGGGTACGGCGCAGTACTTC. Translating gives CASSQEKGTAQYF.

V gene TRBV5-1 combines with J gene TRBJ2-3; 11 nucleotides match TRBD2. CDR1 is SGHRS, CDR2 YFSETQ, per germline. With V trimmed by 7 bases and J by 2 bases, 9 bases remained unmatched. The length of the CDR3 is 16 residues. The CDR3 sequence is CASAGLSGGATDTQYF. In nucleotides, the CDR3 is TGCGCCAGCGCTGGCCTTAGCGGGGGGGCCACAGATACGCAGTATTTT.

CDR3 DNA sequence: TGTGCCACCAGTGACTCCCCCTCAGCGGGGGGGGACACAGATACGCAGTATTTT. Translating it yields CATSDSPSAGGDTDTQYF. The genes are TRBV24-1 and TRBJ2-3; 10 nucleotides match TRBD2. With V trimmed by 4 bases and J by 2 bases, 11 bases remained unmatched. This CDR3 is built from 18 residues. CDR1 KGHDR and CDR2 SFDVKD come from the germline V gene.

The chain uses TRBV7-2 and TRBJ1-6; D not certain. With 5 bases removed from V and 6 bases from J, the gap between germline ends came to 14 bases. The germline CDR1 and CDR2 sequences are SGHTA and FQGNSA. The CDR3 totals 15 residues. CDR3 sequence reads: CASSLRGYGNSPLHF. The CDR3 region has the DNA TGTGCCAGCAGCCTCCGGGGATACGGTAATTCACCCCTCCACTTT.

The chain links TRBV3-1 (or the pseudogene TRBV3-2) to TRBJ2-1; D call uncertain. The CDR3 is 16 amino acids. Trimming removed 1 base at V and 0 bases at J, with 10 bases between. Germline V gene lookup returns CDR1 LGHDT and CDR2 YNNKEL (reference sequence). The CDR3 bases are TGTGCCAGCAGCCAAGTTCAGAGGAGCTCCTACAATGAGCAGTTCTTC. Encoded protein: CASSQVQRSSYNEQFF.

This sequence joins TRBV7-9 and TRBJ2-3; D unresolved. The CDR3 is made up of 11 amino acids. Germline V gene data show CDR1 as SEHNR and CDR2 as FQNEAQ (reference sequence). V was clipped by 3 bases and J by 5 bases, with 3 bases between them. The CDR3 loop is CASSLQDTQYF. Here the CDR3 DNA reads TGTGCCAGCAGCTTGCAAGATACGCAGTATTTT.

The CDR3 DNA sequence: TGTGCCAGCAGCCCCCGGGACATGGGTCTAGCTTTCTTT. This codes for CASSPRDMGLAFF. V and J are TRBV9 and TRBJ1-1; the D gene is possibly TRBD1 (6 bases). Germline CDR1 is SGDLS and CDR2 is YYNGEE. The CDR3 length is 13 residues. V was shortened by 4 bases and J by 10 bases, with 17 bases between the two germline ends.

This clone came up once. This chain links TRBV7-2 with TRBJ2-5, with D hard to call. The length of the CDR3 is 12 residues. Trimming removed 0 bases at V and 4 bases at J, with 3 bases between. Germline CDR1 reads SGHTA; CDR2 reads FQGNSA. CDR3: CASSLAGETQYF. CDR3 coding DNA: TGTGCCAGCAGCTTAGCCGGAGAGACCCAGTACTTC.